This T cell receptor beta chain emerged from a study of T cells in Graves' hyperthyroidism and ophthalmopathy. Study as a whole: Peripheral blood was secured at the point of initial diagnosis, before any treatment.

From germline, CDR1 is MNHGY and CDR2 SAAAGT. Trimming stripped 2 bases from V and 9 bases from J, with 20 bases between. The CDR3 runs to 16 residues. This clonotype occurred many times. RNA transcripts gave rise to amplified TCR beta CDR3 regions. When the TCR CDR3 underwent first-round RT-PCR, the HTBI primer set was used. TCRdb passed the multiplex PCR reads through MiXCR, listing each CDR3 protein once. The table has around 360,000 distinct CDR3 sequences, about 15% seen once. With duration under 3 months, ophthalmopathy was active: Clinical Activity Score at least 3, NOSPECS at least 4. Uncontrolled infection, other autoimmune disease, pregnancy or lactation excluded patients.

Material for sequencing was blood. This sequence originates from a woman aged 55-70 years with Graves' ophthalmopathy. The V call is TRBV6-8, the J call TRBJ2-1; possibly TRBD1 or TRBD2 for D (5 bases each). The CDR3, as DNA: TGTGCCAGCAGTTACAGGGCGGGTAACCCTGGGGGTGAGCAGTTCTTC. The encoded protein is CASSYRAGNPGGEQFF.